The 7 T cell receptor beta chains listed next were all sequenced from one sample in a study of vaccination effects on CD4 cells after COVID-19 (dated by TCRdb to between 2022 and 2023). In the ViraFEST assay, PBMC were stimulated with viral peptide pools, and TCR sequencing was then used to find antigen-specific CD4+ T cell clonotypes based on their expansion. After more than 9 days of culture, CD4+ T cells were isolated with the EasySep CD4+ T cell isolation kit. Participants received two doses of either the BNT162b2 or the mRNA-1273 mRNA SARS-CoV-2 vaccine. The library was generated by the immunoSEQ multiplex PCR assay. The source is immuneACCESS, and TCRdb retained only in-frame sequences with V and J called. Part of the clones is not carried over; for the studies checked, unresolved V genes explain less than half of this, and the remainder is unexplained. The sample table holds 9,500 to 15,000 clones, of which over 60% were seen once. The ten largest clones add up to more than 8% of the sample.

These receptors' targets are unknown. This specimen was CD4+ T cells from PBMCs cultured with SARS-CoV-2 spike peptides, taken after COVID-19 vaccination. This specimen's cell subset or site label, interpreted: SARS-CoV-2 spike overlapping peptide pool stimulation. Source of these receptors: a human donor who received a COVID-19 vaccine.

A single count supports this clone. The chain employs TRBV5-1 and TRBJ2-5; 11 nucleotides agree with TRBD2. The CDR3 has 17 residues. The J segment lost 2 bases and the V segment lost 0 bases, leaving 6 bases of the junction unmatched. The germline CDR1 and CDR2 sequences are SGHRS and YFSETQ. The CDR3 DNA reads TGCGCCAGCAGCTTGGCCCTAGCGGGGGGCCCGCAAGAGACCCAGTACTTC. Translating gives CASSLALAGGPQETQYF.

In this sample, this clone turned up a few times. V is TRBV6-5 and J is TRBJ1-1, with D possibly being TRBD1 (6 bases). The V end was cut by 8 bases, the J end by 0 bases, with 10 bases between. CDR1 and CDR2 (germline): MNHEY, SVGAGI. The CDR3 spans 13 residues. CDR3 residues: CASGQGLNTEAFF. DNA of the CDR3: TGTGCCAGCGGCCAGGGGTTGAACACTGAAGCTTTCTTT.

The chain is built from TRBV5-4 and TRBJ2-7; 8 bases align to TRBD2. This CDR3 comprises 16 residues. Germline assignment: CDR1 SGHNT and CDR2 YYREEE (reference sequence). Unmatched junction bases numbered 5, after V lost 0 bases and J lost 0 bases. The CDR3 sequence: CASSLDAAGGSYEQYF. The CDR3 nucleotides read TGTGCCAGCAGCTTGGATGCGGCGGGGGGCTCCTACGAGCAGTACTTC.

This sequence joins TRBV5-1 and TRBJ2-7, with 10 bases matching TRBD2. Germline V gives CDR1 SGHRS, CDR2 YFSETQ. The CDR3 has 14 amino acids. J was trimmed by 2 bases and V by 4 bases; bases with no gene match: 3. The CDR3 nucleotides are TGCGCCAGCAGCATAGGGACTAGCGCCTACGAGCAGTACTTC. Translation: CASSIGTSAYEQYF.

This chain joins TRBV10-3 and TRBJ2-3; D may be TRBD1 (6 bases). Germline loops: CDR1 ENHRY, CDR2 SYGVKD. The CDR3 length is 15 residues. The germline V and J ends were trimmed by 7 bases and 1 base, with 15 bases remaining between them. The CDR3 is CAITDREGRTDTQYF. CDR3 bases: TGTGCCATCACGGACAGAGAGGGCCGCACAGATACGCAGTATTTT.

The chain employs TRBV12-3 or TRBV12-4 and TRBJ1-1; D is unclear. Trimming removed 1 base from V and 11 bases from J, with 11 bases in between. This CDR3 has 12 amino acids. The CDR3 loop reads CASSLGRLSAFF. The DNA for the CDR3 is TGTGCCAGCAGTTTAGGTCGCCTAAGCGCTTTCTTT.

The CDR3, as DNA: TGTGCCAGCAGTAGGAGGTATGGGGTCTGGGAGACCCAGTACTTC. Translation: CASSRRYGVWETQYF. The chain links TRBV6-5 to TRBJ2-5; tentative D call: TRBD2 (5 bases). Trimming stripped 5 bases from V and 5 bases from J, with 18 bases between. There are 15 residues in the CDR3. Germline V lookup: CDR1 MNHEY, CDR2 SVGAGI.